These T cell receptor beta chains were read from a single sample in a study of shared clonotypes between healthy human individuals. Measured with immunoSEQ multiplex PCR; TCRdb has only the in-frame clones, and not every one. The sample yields 2 million to 2.5 million clones, around 93% seen once. The specimen sequenced was naive CD4+ T cells from PBMCs. These receptors originate from a man between 18 and 35 years old in good health. Some clones in this sample may be carry-over from other donors' samples. The CDR3 runs from the conserved cysteine through the conserved F or W. The D gene is left open where the match is weak. Clone size, where shown, is once, few, many, or a class for clones that have expanded.

length,D,size,V,J,CDR3,DNA
16,TRBD2,NA,TRBV30,TRBJ2-1,CAWSLGLAGVYNEQFF,TGTGCCTGGAGCTTGGGGCTAGCGGGAGTCTACAATGAGCAGTTCTTC
21,NA,NA,TRBV6-4,TRBJ1-1,CASSDSREGRDNGKSNTEAFF,TGTGCCAGCAGTGACTCTAGGGAAGGTCGGGACAATGGAAAATCGAACACTGAAGCTTTCTTT
14,NA,NA,TRBV29-1,TRBJ2-5,CSVDRPGGQETQYF,TGCAGCGTTGATCGTCCGGGCGGCCAAGAGACCCAGTACTTC
17,TRBD1,NA,TRBV7-9,TRBJ2-2,CASSRNRQGLNTGELFF,TGTGCCAGCAGCCGGAACCGACAGGGGCTAAACACCGGGGAGCTGTTTTTT
18,TRBD2,once,TRBV11-2,TRBJ2-3,CASSPPGFSGLFTDTQYF,TGTGCCAGCAGCCCCCCCGGATTTAGCGGGCTCTTCACAGATACGCAGTATTTT
13,TRBD2,NA,TRBV30,TRBJ2-3,CAWGTSGSDTQYF,TGTGCCTGGGGGACTAGCGGATCAGATACGCAGTATTTT
14,NA,NA,TRBV2,TRBJ1-1,CASSVLGANTEAFF,TGTGCCAGCAGTGTGTTAGGGGCAAACACTGAAGCTTTCTTT
15,NA,NA,TRBV28,TRBJ1-4,CASTLGGGGEEKLFF,TGTGCCAGCACCTTAGGAGGGGGAGGAGAGGAAAAACTGTTTTTT
15,NA,NA,TRBV15,TRBJ2-5,CATSRDHGPEETQYF,TGTGCCACCAGCAGAGATCACGGGCCGGAAGAGACCCAGTACTTC
19,NA,NA,TRBV7-2,TRBJ2-1,CASSLFDQKQAFPHNEQFF,TGTGCCAGCAGCTTATTCGACCAAAAACAGGCCTTCCCCCACAATGAGCAGTTCTTC
12,NA,NA,TRBV6-6,TRBJ2-2,CASSLPTGELFF,TGTGCCAGCAGTCTGCCCACCGGGGAGCTGTTTTTT
13,NA,NA,TRBV7-8,TRBJ2-7,CASSFSVSHEQYF,TGTGCCAGCAGCTTCTCCGTAAGCCACGAGCAGTACTTC
15,NA,NA,TRBV7-2,TRBJ1-5,CASSLGPGSGQPQHF,TGTGCCAGCAGCTTAGGACCCGGTAGTGGTCAGCCCCAGCATTTT
15,NA,NA,TRBV4-1,TRBJ2-7,CASSQDQGSRNEQYF,TGCGCCAGCAGCCAAGATCAAGGTAGCAGAAACGAGCAGTACTTC
16,NA,NA,TRBV7-2,TRBJ1-1,CASSFGPPGGNTEAFF,TGTGCCAGCAGCTTCGGTCCTCCCGGGGGGAACACTGAAGCTTTCTTT
15,TRBD1,NA,TRBV28,TRBJ1-5,CASSSQGVGGQPQHF,TGTGCCAGCAGTTCCCAGGGGGTAGGCGGTCAGCCCCAGCATTTT
16,NA,NA,TRBV7-2,TRBJ2-2,CASSLGLVGNTGELFF,TGTGCCAGCAGCTTAGGACTAGTGGGTAACACCGGGGAGCTGTTTTTT
11,NA,NA,TRBV2,TRBJ2-5,CASSTEETQYF,TGTGCCAGCAGTACCGAAGAGACCCAGTACTTC
16,TRBD1,NA,TRBV5-1,TRBJ2-1,CASSWGDRGSYNEQFF,TGCGCCAGCAGCTGGGGGGACAGGGGTTCCTACAATGAGCAGTTCTTC
15,NA,NA,TRBV5-4,TRBJ1-1,CASSFIGSLNTEAFF,TGTGCCAGCAGCTTTATAGGTAGTCTGAACACTGAAGCTTTCTTT
13,NA,NA,TRBV7-3,TRBJ2-5,CASSLVASVAQYF,TGTGCCAGCAGCTTAGTGGCTAGCGTGGCCCAGTACTTC
11,NA,NA,TRBV20-1,TRBJ1-1,CSPPSRAEAFF,TGCAGTCCCCCTTCGAGGGCTGAAGCTTTCTTT
17,TRBD1,NA,TRBV5-1,TRBJ2-1,CASSLGTGPISYNEQFF,TGCGCCAGCAGCTTGGGGACAGGGCCGATTTCCTACAATGAGCAGTTCTTC
10,NA,NA,TRBV10-1,TRBJ2-7,CATPRYEQYF,TGCGCCACCCCCAGGTACGAGCAGTACTTC
16,NA,NA,TRBV9,TRBJ2-5,CASSAGAVRSGETQYF,TGTGCCAGCAGTGCGGGGGCAGTACGGTCAGGCGAGACCCAGTACTTC
14,NA,once,TRBV5-1,TRBJ2-1,CASSLAGLYNEQFF,TGCGCCAGCAGCTTGGCGGGTCTCTACAATGAGCAGTTCTTC
14,NA,NA,TRBV5-1,TRBJ2-3,CASSPGAGGDTQYF,TGCGCCAGCAGCCCCGGGGCCGGAGGGGATACGCAGTATTTT
12,NA,few,TRBV18,TRBJ1-5,CASSPPGQPQHF,TGTGCCAGCTCACCACCGGGTCAGCCCCAGCATTTT
15,TRBD2,NA,TRBV18,TRBJ2-7,CASLSGSGSSYEQYF,TGTGCCAGCCTCAGTGGGAGCGGGAGCTCCTACGAGCAGTACTTC
14,NA,NA,TRBV5-1,TRBJ2-3,CASSFAQDTDTQYF,TGCGCCAGCAGTTTCGCACAGGACACAGATACGCAGTATTTT
12,TRBD2,NA,TRBV10-3,TRBJ2-5,CAISGTSGAQYF,TGTGCCATCAGTGGGACTAGCGGGGCCCAGTACTTC
15,NA,NA,TRBV5-6,TRBJ2-1,CASRLDRDSYNEQFF,TGTGCCAGCAGGTTGGACAGAGATTCCTACAATGAGCAGTTCTTC
13,NA,NA,TRBV5-4,TRBJ1-3,CASSSGRGNTIYF,TGTGCCAGCAGCTCCGGACGGGGAAACACCATATATTTT
16,NA,NA,TRBV5-4,TRBJ2-7,CASSLGAGTTIYEQYF,TGTGCCAGCAGCTTGGGGGCCGGGACAACTATCTACGAGCAGTACTTC
14,NA,NA,TRBV2,TRBJ2-1,CASSELVGYNEQFF,TGTGCCAGCAGTGAATTAGTAGGGTACAATGAGCAGTTCTTC
15,NA,once,TRBV5-1,TRBJ2-3,CASSPGAFGTDTQYF,TGCGCCAGCAGCCCGGGGGCTTTTGGCACAGATACGCAGTATTTT
16,TRBD1,NA,TRBV6-5,TRBJ1-6,CASSYNLRGSGSPLHF,TGTGCCAGCAGTTACAACCTCAGGGGGTCAGGCTCACCCCTCCACTTT
14,NA,NA,TRBV5-6,TRBJ2-5,CASSFSGEGETQYF,TGTGCCAGCAGCTTCTCGGGAGAAGGGGAGACCCAGTACTTC
17,TRBD2,NA,TRBV7-2,TRBJ2-7,CASSLEWLAGLSYEQYF,TGTGCCAGCAGCTTAGAGTGGCTAGCGGGTCTCTCCTACGAGCAGTACTTC
13,NA,NA,TRBV6-5,TRBJ2-7,CASVGTNSYEQYF,TGTGCCAGCGTAGGGACAAACTCCTACGAGCAGTACTTC
12,NA,NA,TRBV2,TRBJ2-7,CASRAEAYEQYF,TGTGCCAGCAGGGCGGAAGCCTACGAGCAGTACTTC
13,NA,NA,TRBV11-2,TRBJ1-3,CASSLVERRDFAF,TGTGCCAGCAGCTTAGTAGAGCGCAGGGACTTCGCTTTT
14,NA,NA,TRBV2,TRBJ1-1,CASRELFVNTEAFF,TGTGCCAGCAGGGAACTATTCGTGAACACTGAAGCTTTCTTT
17,TRBD2,NA,TRBV2,TRBJ2-1,CASRGLAVLSSYNEQFF,TGTGCCAGCAGAGGACTAGCGGTCCTTAGCTCCTACAATGAGCAGTTCTTC
13,TRBD1,NA,TRBV5-1,TRBJ1-1,CASSFRGKGEAFF,TGCGCCAGCAGCTTCAGGGGGAAGGGTGAAGCTTTCTTT
14,NA,NA,TRBV6-5,TRBJ1-2,CASSYLRAGDGYTF,TGTGCCAGCAGTTACTTACGGGCCGGGGATGGCTACACCTTC
11,NA,NA,TRBV10-3,TRBJ2-2,CAISEGGELFF,TGTGCCATCAGTGAGGGGGGGGAGCTGTTTTTT
14,NA,NA,TRBV9,TRBJ2-5,CASSPPGVGETQYF,TGTGCCAGCAGCCCACCAGGGGTCGGAGAGACCCAGTACTTC
14,TRBD2,NA,TRBV11-1,TRBJ2-7,CASSLRRGAYEQYF,TGTGCCAGCAGCTTAAGGCGGGGGGCCTACGAGCAGTACTTC
17,NA,NA,TRBV19,TRBJ1-2,CASSMEWTSAGNYGYTF,TGTGCCAGTAGTATGGAATGGACTTCCGCTGGGAACTATGGCTACACCTTC
12,NA,NA,TRBV25-1,TRBJ1-1,CASSGSDTEAFF,TGTGCCAGCAGTGGCAGCGATACTGAAGCTTTCTTT
16,NA,NA,TRBV6-5,TRBJ2-7,CASSYSRLAASYEQYF,TGTGCCAGCAGTTACTCGCGGCTAGCCGCCTCCTACGAGCAGTACTTC
14,TRBD2,NA,TRBV18,TRBJ2-7,CASSKAGDSYEQYF,TGTGCCAGCTCAAAAGCGGGAGATTCTTACGAGCAGTACTTC
16,TRBD2,NA,TRBV6-5,TRBJ2-1,CASSSPGLAGVNEQFF,TGTGCCAGCAGTTCTCCTGGACTAGCGGGTGTCAATGAGCAGTTCTTC
13,NA,once,TRBV2,TRBJ1-2,CASSPTSLPGYTF,TGTGCCAGCAGTCCCACAAGTCTTCCGGGCTACACCTTC